The T cell receptor beta chain described here comes from a study of Ad26.COV2.S vaccination and SARS-CoV-2 variants (dated by TCRdb to about 2021). Context from the whole study: Donors in the vaccine arm were drawn from COV1001, a multicentre, randomized, double-blind, placebo-controlled phase I-IIa trial testing Ad26.COV2.S in healthy adults. Ad26.COV2.S was administered intramuscularly at 5 x 10^10 or 1 x 10^11 viral particles, either as a single shot or as two shots given 56 days apart. The specificity and breadth of SARS-CoV-2-reactive T cell receptors after Ad26.COV2.S vaccination were assessed by TCRbeta repertoire sequencing. The TCR-sequenced set comprised roughly 30 samples: some 20 Ad26.COV2.S vaccine recipients, 5 placebo recipients and 8 SARS-CoV-2 convalescent individuals. Participants in the trial were split at random into five groups of five each, receiving low-dose or high-dose Ad26.COV2.S once or twice, or else placebo on both occasions. Investigators did not know the trial group allocation while performing experiments and assessing outcomes. The paper's findings and limits, for the study overall: Comparing responses between vaccine doses or regimens was not something the study was powered to do. Vaccine and placebo recipients had comparable non-spike TCR breadth, which fits with the vaccine containing only spike. The authors noted that total T cell responses may have been underestimated by the TCR breadth and depth analyses. After vaccination, substantial breadth of spike-specific CD8+ and CD4+ T cell responses was reported. Ad26.COV2.S recipients had higher spike-specific TCR breadth than placebo recipients (P = 0.0014).

What the treatment or condition label conveys for this sample: around 19 received Ad26.COV2.S at low or high dose, single or two shots; 5 received placebo; per-sample allocation not given. Repertoires of vaccine and placebo recipients were sequenced from samples collected on day 63 after the first injection. In Cohort 1b, around 23 adults aged 18-55 years were enrolled at a single site in Boston, USA, between 29 July and 7 August 2020. Ad26.COV2.S consisted of a replication-incompetent adenovirus type 26 vector by which a prefusion-stabilized SARS-CoV-2 spike protein from the original Wuhan strain was expressed. The immunoSEQ Assay was used to sequence TCRbeta CDR3 regions. After extraction, genomic DNA underwent amplification by bias-controlled multiplex PCR, followed by high-throughput sequencing. As for the original processing: Collapsing and filtering of sequences were performed to quantify the absolute abundance of each unique TCRbeta CDR3 region. T cell fraction was estimated by normalizing TCRbeta template counts to usable DNA, which was measured by amplifying reference genes present in all nucleated cells. Repertoire TCRs were annotated as SARS-CoV-2-specific by exact matching of V gene, CDR3 amino acid sequence and J gene to a known reactive TCR set. The reference SARS-CoV-2 TCR set was obtained from MIRA and was filtered for enrichment in COVID-19-positive ImmuneCODE repertoires, whereby public or cross-reactive TCRs were removed. Using the MIRA antigens, annotated TCRs were further analysed by specific ORF or by position within an ORF. Breadth was defined as annotated unique rearrangements over total unique productive rearrangements; depth was the summed frequency of those rearrangements. Two-sided Wilcoxon rank-sum tests were applied when comparing TCR breadth between groups. TCRdb holds this immuneACCESS table with in-frame rearrangements only. Some clones are missing; in checked studies, unresolved V genes explain under half, and the rest has no known cause. The V and J calls and clone size are taken from that table; D and trimming were inferred from the DNA. The sample includes roughly 330,000 clones, with 85% to 90% observed a single time. About 5% of the sample belongs to the ten largest clones.

Taken from cysteine to phenylalanine, the CDR3 has 14 residues. Here the CDR3 DNA is all that survives: 42 bases in frame from base 1. V is reduced by 3 bases and J by 4 bases, leaving a spacing of 11 bases between them. The CDR1 and CDR2 encoded by the germline V gene are SGHDT and YYEEEE. For this clone: Which antigen it targets is not known. Base qualities are missing; no much larger clone stands one base away.

The chain is made from TRBV5-6 and TRBJ2-1, with a tentative D gene TRBD2 over 5 matching bases. Sequenced material: peripheral blood, taken in a trial of Ad26.COV2.S vaccine versus placebo. This clonotype was obtained from a person aged 18 to 65 who received the Ad26.COV2.S COVID-19 vaccine or a placebo. The CDR3 is CASSSPGYYNEQFF. The DNA reads as follows: TGTGCCAGCAGCTCCCCGGGGTATTACAATGAGCAGTTCTTC.